This TCR beta chain is drawn from a study of identical twins. From the 5' RACE reads, TCRdb called clonotypes with MiXCR, one entry per CDR3 protein. This table holds a few hundred thousand distinct CDR3 sequences, 5.5% to 7.5% found once. This CDR3 is 19 amino acids long. Trimming at V came to 5 bases and at J to 5 bases, leaving 23 bases not matched to a gene. Per the germline V gene, CDR1 is MNHEY and CDR2 is SMNVEV (reference sequence). This clonotype was detected many times. These records were also assigned to another study, of T cells expressing NK-cell markers. That report adds: Obtained from sorted CD3+CD56+NKG2C+, CD3+CD56+NKG2C- and CD3+CD56-NKG2C+ T cells were the TCR beta repertoires. In the group of eight sequenced donors, seven were HCMV-seropositive and one was seronegative. Alpha-beta TCR T cells were the sole sorting target in several experiments, owing to an anti-gamma-delta TCR antibody.

This chain joins TRBV27 and TRBJ1-2; TRBD1 agrees at 7 bases. Specimen: CD8+ T cells sorted from blood. The sequence derives from a woman between 18 and 29 years old in good health. This CDR3 reads CASSIVWDRTFTPEYGYTF. DNA of the CDR3: TGTGCCAGCAGTATTGTTTGGGACAGAACGTTCACACCCGAATATGGCTACACCTTC.